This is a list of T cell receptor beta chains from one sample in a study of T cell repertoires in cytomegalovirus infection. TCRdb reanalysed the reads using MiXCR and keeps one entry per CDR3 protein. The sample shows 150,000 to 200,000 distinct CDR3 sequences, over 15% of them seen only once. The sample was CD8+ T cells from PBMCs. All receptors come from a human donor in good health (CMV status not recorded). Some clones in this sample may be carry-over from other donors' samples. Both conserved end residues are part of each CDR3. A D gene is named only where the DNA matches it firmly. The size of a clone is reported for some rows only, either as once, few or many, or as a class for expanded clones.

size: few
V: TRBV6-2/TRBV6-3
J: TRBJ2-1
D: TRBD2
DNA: TGTGCCAGCAGTTACTCGGGACTAGCCCCCTACAATGAGCAGTTCTTC
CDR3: CASSYSGLAPYNEQFF

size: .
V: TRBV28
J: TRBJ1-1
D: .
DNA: TGTGCCAGCAGTTCCCCATATTTGAGAGGCCACACTGAAGCTTTCTTT
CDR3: CASSSPYLRGHTEAFF

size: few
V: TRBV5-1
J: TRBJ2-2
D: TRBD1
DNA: TGCGCCAGCAGCCCCCAGACAGGGGGGAGTGGGGAGCTGTTTTTT
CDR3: CASSPQTGGSGELFF

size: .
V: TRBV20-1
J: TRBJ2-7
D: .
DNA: TGCAGTGCTAGAAACCGGGACTCCTCCTACGAGCAGTACTTC
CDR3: CSARNRDSSYEQYF

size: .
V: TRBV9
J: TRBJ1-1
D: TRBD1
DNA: TGTGCCAGCAGCGTAGGAGGACAGGGAACTGAAGCTTTCTTT
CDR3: CASSVGGQGTEAFF

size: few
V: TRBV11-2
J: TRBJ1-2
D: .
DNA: TGTGCCAGCAGCCCAAGCGGGCAGGGATCCTATGGCTACACCTTC
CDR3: CASSPSGQGSYGYTF

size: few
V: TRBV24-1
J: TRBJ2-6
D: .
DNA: TGTGCCACCAGTGATTCAGGAAAGGCCATCTCTGGGGCCAACGTCCTGACTTTC
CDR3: CATSDSGKAISGANVLTF

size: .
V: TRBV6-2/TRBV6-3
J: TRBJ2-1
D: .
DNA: TGTGCCAGCAGTCCCAACCGGGGGCGGGAGTTCTTC
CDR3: CASSPNRGREFF

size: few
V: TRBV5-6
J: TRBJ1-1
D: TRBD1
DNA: TGTGCCAGCAGCTGGGACAGGGGGCGGACTGAAGCTTTCTTT
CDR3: CASSWDRGRTEAFF

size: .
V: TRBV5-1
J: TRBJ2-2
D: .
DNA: TGCGCCAGCAGCATGAACACCGGGGAGCTGTTTTTT
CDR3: CASSMNTGELFF

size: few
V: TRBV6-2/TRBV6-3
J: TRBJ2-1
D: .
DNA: TGTGCCAGCAGTTACGGGGCAAGCTCCTACAATGAGCAGTTCTTC
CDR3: CASSYGASSYNEQFF

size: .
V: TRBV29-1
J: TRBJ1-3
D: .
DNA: TGCAGCGTTCGGGCGAGCTCTGGAAACACCATATATTTT
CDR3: CSVRASSGNTIYF

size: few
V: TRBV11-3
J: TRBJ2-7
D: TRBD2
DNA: TGTGCCAGCAGCCGACTAGCGGGGGGTCGGCCGGAGCAGTACTTC
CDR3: CASSRLAGGRPEQYF

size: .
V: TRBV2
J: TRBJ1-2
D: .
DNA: TGTGCCAGTGGTCACATGACCTACTATGGCTACACCTTC
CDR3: CASGHMTYYGYTF

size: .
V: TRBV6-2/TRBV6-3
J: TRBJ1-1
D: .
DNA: TGTGCCAGCAGTGACCGGACAGTTGAAGCTTTCTTT
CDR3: CASSDRTVEAFF

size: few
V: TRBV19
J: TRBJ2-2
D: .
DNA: TGTGCCAGTCATCCAGGGGACATGCACACCGGGGAGCTGTTTTTT
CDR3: CASHPGDMHTGELFF

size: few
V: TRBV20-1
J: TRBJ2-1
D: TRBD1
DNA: TGCAGTGCTAGAGACAGGGGGCGTCTCTATGAGCAGTTCTTC
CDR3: CSARDRGRLYEQFF

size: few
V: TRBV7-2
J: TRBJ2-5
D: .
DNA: TGTGGCAGCAGCTTAAACCAGGGCCGAGAGACCCAGTACTTC
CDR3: CGSSLNQGRETQYF

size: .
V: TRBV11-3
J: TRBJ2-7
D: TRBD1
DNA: TGTGCCAGCAGCTTACGGACAGGGATCTCCTACGAGCAGTACTTC
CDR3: CASSLRTGISYEQYF

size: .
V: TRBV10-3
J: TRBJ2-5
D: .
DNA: TGTGGTCCCCGGGAGCGGATACAAGAGACCCAGTACTTC
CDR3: CGPRERIQETQYF

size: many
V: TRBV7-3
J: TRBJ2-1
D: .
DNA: TGTGCCAGCAGCCACGGGTACAATGAGCAGTTCTTC
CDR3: CASSHGYNEQFF